This TCR beta chain comes out of a study of blood T cell repertoires in COVID-19. CDR1 and CDR2 (germline): LGHNA, YNFKEQ. This CDR3 region has 16 residues. V lost 1 base and J 1 base, leaving 12 bases between the germline ends. The protocol was immunoSEQ multiplex PCR, while the TCRdb copy is restricted to in-frame clones and leaves out a portion. Of 140,000 to 150,000 clones in the sample, 81% were seen once. This receptor was obtained from a human donor in a cohort sampled during active COVID-19. Source material: peripheral blood. The chain joins TRBV4-2 to TRBJ2-3; D gene unclear. In nucleotides, the CDR3 is TGTGCCAGCAGCCAAGCTTTATCGGTTCGCACAGATACGCAGTATTTT. This codes for CASSQALSVRTDTQYF.